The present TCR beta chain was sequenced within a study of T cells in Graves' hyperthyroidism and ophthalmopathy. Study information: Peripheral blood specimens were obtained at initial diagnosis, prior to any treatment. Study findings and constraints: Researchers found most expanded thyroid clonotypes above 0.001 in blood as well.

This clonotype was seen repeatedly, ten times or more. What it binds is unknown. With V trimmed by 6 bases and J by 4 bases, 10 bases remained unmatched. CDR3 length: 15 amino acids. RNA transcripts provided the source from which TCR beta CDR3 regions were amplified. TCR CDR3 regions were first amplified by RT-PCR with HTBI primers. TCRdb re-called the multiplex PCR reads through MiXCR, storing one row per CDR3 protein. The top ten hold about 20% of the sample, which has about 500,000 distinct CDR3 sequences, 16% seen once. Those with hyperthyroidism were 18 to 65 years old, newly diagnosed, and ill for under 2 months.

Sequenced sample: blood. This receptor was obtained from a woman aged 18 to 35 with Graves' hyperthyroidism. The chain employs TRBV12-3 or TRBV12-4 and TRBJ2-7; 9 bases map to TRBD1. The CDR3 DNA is TGTGCCAGCAGACCAACGGGACAGGGTGGGTACGAGCAGTACTTC. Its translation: CASRPTGQGGYEQYF.